These 21 T cell receptor beta chains share one sample of origin, sequenced in a study of a mutant IDH1 vaccine in newly diagnosed glioma. Time point indicated: week 23, last vaccination. Each dose of the vaccine consisted of 300 ug of mutant IDH1 20-mer peptide, with topical imiquimod. Clones were sequenced by immunoSEQ multiplex PCR, and TCRdb holds only the in-frame ones, with some missing. The table records approximately 41,000 clones, less than 95% of them present only once. Their antigens are not known. Specimen: PBMCs, collected from a glioma patient whose treatment included an IDH1 peptide vaccine. These receptors all come from a man aged 45-65 years with glioma.

The rearrangement joins TRBV5-1 to TRBJ1-2, with 11 bases matching TRBD1. The junction had 14 bases not matched to a gene; V was cut back by 3 bases and J by 7 bases. The CDR3 loop spans 17 amino acids. CDR1 is SGHRS and CDR2 is YFSETQ in the germline V gene. CDR3 in DNA: TGCGCCAGCAGCTCCAACGCAGGGGACAGGGGGAAAGGTGGCTACACCTTC. Translation: CASSSNAGDRGKGGYTF.

The chain employs TRBV19 and TRBJ1-5; the D is unclear. This CDR3 is built from 15 residues. The germline gives CDR1 LNHDA, CDR2 SQIVND (reference sequence). Trimming stripped 0 bases from V and 7 bases from J, with 13 bases between. The CDR3 DNA follows: TGTGCCAGTAGTATAGAGGGAAAGGGAGGACAGCCCCAGCATTTT. It specifies CASSIEGKGGQPQHF.

This chain joins TRBV4-1 and TRBJ1-2; 9 bases match TRBD1. V shed 0 bases, J shed 0 bases, and the junction held 5 bases outside the gene matches. From germline, CDR1 is MGHRA and CDR2 YSYEKL. The CDR3 has 17 amino acids. Here the CDR3 reads CASSQDRGQGANYGYTF. DNA for the CDR3: TGCGCCAGCAGCCAAGATAGGGGACAGGGAGCTAACTATGGCTACACCTTC.

The rearrangement links TRBV19 to TRBJ1-4; tentatively, D is TRBD1 (5 bases). The CDR3 spans 14 residues. V was cut by 4 bases and J by 5 bases, with 11 bases left in between. Germline V gene data show CDR1 as LNHDA and CDR2 as SQIVND (reference sequence). Here the CDR3 reads CASSKQGGNEKLFF. CDR3 in DNA: TGTGCCAGTAGTAAGCAGGGAGGAAATGAAAAACTGTTTTTT. Full variable domain (remainder filled in from reference TRBV19 and TRBJ1-4): DGGITQSPKYLFRKEGQNVTLSCEQNLNHDAMYWYRQDPGQGLRLIYYSQIVNDFQKGDIAEGYSVSREKKESFPLTVTSAQKNPTAFYLCASSKQGGNEKLFFGSGTQLSVL.

This clone was seen a single time. The chain combines TRBV4-2 with TRBJ1-4; no firm D call. The CDR3 runs to 20 residues. The ends were cut back, 0 bases at V and 0 bases at J, with 20 bases in the middle. Germline V gene sequence: CDR1 LGHNA, CDR2 YNFKEQ. DNA of the CDR3: TGTGCCAGCAGCCAAGACCCGGCTGATGGGCGTGCAGCAACTAATGAAAAACTGTTTTTT. Translated, it gives CASSQDPADGRAATNEKLFF.

CDR3 residues: CASSSQTGIYEQYF. The CDR3 DNA follows: TGTGCCAGCAGCTCCCAGACAGGGATCTACGAGCAGTACTTC. This chain joins TRBV7-2 and TRBJ2-7; 7 positions match TRBD1. The CDR3 runs 14 residues. Germline V gene sequence: CDR1 SGHTA, CDR2 FQGNSA. Trimming cost V 4 bases and J 3 bases; bases outside gene matches: 6.

This chain uses TRBV28 with TRBJ2-7; a possible D gene is TRBD2 (5 bases). The CDR3 runs 12 residues. In germline, CDR1 is MDHEN, CDR2 SYDVKM. V was cut by 6 bases and J by 3 bases, with 9 bases left in between. This CDR3 is CASSRRLYEQYF. In DNA, the CDR3 is TGTGCCAGCAGCCGGAGGCTCTACGAGCAGTACTTC.

The J gene is TRBJ2-5, the V gene TRBV29-1, with D maybe TRBD2 (6 bases). Trimming removed 6 bases at V and 0 bases at J, with 17 bases between. The CDR3 has 15 residues. CDR1 SQVTM and CDR2 ANQGSEA come from the germline V gene. CDR3 DNA sequence: TGCAGCGTGGGGGGTGCGGGCCAGAACCAAGAGACCCAGTACTTC. Residues: CSVGGAGQNQETQYF. The full variable domain, in which reference TRBV29-1 and TRBJ2-5 provide the parts outside the CDR3, is SAVISQKPSRDICQRGTSLTIQCQVDSQVTMMFWYRQQPGQSLTLIATANQGSEATYESGFVIDKFPISRPNLTFSTLTVSNMSPEDSSIYLCSVGGAGQNQETQYFGPGTRLLVL.

V gene TRBV19 combines with J gene TRBJ1-1, with a possible D match to TRBD1 (6 bases). This CDR3 has 15 amino acids. V lost 5 bases and J lost 0, with 13 bases in between. Per germline, CDR1 LNHDA and CDR2 SQIVND (reference sequence). CDR3 protein: CASSAERGVNTEAFF. The CDR3 DNA follows: TGTGCCAGTAGTGCTGAAAGGGGGGTGAACACTGAAGCTTTCTTT.

The V gene is TRBV5-1, the J gene TRBJ2-7, with D perhaps TRBD2 (6 bases). Trimming left V 1 base short and J 1 base short, with 12 bases between. Germline V gives CDR1 SGHRS, CDR2 YFSETQ. CDR3 length equals 15 residues. The CDR3 is CASSLRDLTSYEQYF. Here the CDR3 DNA reads TGCGCCAGCAGCTTGAGGGACTTGACGTCCTACGAGCAGTACTTC.

This clone was observed a handful of times. The J gene is TRBJ1-5, the V gene TRBV5-8; TRBD1 aligns across 10 bases. With 0 bases clipped from V and 0 bases from J, the junction kept 3 bases outside the gene matches. The CDR3 runs 17 residues. From germline, CDR1 is SGHTS and CDR2 YDEGEE. The CDR3 DNA sequence: TGTGCCAGCAGCTTGGGACAGGGGGCAATTAGCAATCAGCCCCAGCATTTT. Translation gives CASSLGQGAISNQPQHF.

V and J are TRBV18 and TRBJ2-7; a weak D match, TRBD1 (6 bases). Germline V CDR1 and CDR2: KGHSH, LQKENI. This CDR3 comprises 13 residues. Between the trimmed V and J ends, which lost 2 bases and 3 bases, there was a span of 8 bases. CDR3 nucleotides: TGTGCCAGCTCACCAGGGGGCGGCTACGAGCAGTACTTC. Its translation is CASSPGGGYEQYF.

The genes are TRBV6-5 and TRBJ1-2; no clear D. The CDR3 has 14 amino acids. V was clipped by 6 bases and J by 2 bases, with 13 bases between them. The germline V gene has CDR1 MNHEY and CDR2 SVGAGI. DNA of the CDR3: TGTGCCAGCAGCCAGACAACCACCAACTATGGCTACACCTTC. It translates to CASSQTTTNYGYTF.

The J gene is TRBJ2-2, the V gene TRBV11-2; D gene ambiguous. Trimming removed 8 bases from V and 6 bases from J, with 16 bases in between. CDR1 is SGHAT, CDR2 FQNNGV, per germline. The CDR3 is 14 amino acids. CDR3 coding DNA: TGTGCCAGCTACCGGGCCCTGGCCCCCGGGGAGCTGTTTTTT. Translated, it gives CASYRALAPGELFF.

The chain recombines TRBV18 with TRBJ2-7, with a tentative D call TRBD2 (6 bases). Germline V gene sequence: CDR1 KGHSH, CDR2 LQKENI. Trimming pared 10 bases from V and 6 bases from J, leaving 19 bases between. This CDR3 contains 13 residues. CDR3 nucleotide sequence: TGTGCCACAGGCGGGGACGACCGGGGCGAGCAGTACTTC. Amino acid sequence: CATGGDDRGEQYF. Combining the CDR3 with reference TRBV18 and TRBJ2-7 gives the whole variable domain NAGVMQNPRHLVRRRGQEARLRCSPMKGHSHVYWYRQLPEEGLKFMVYLQKENIIDESGMPKERFSAEFPKEGPSILRIQQVVRGDSAAYFCATGGDDRGEQYFGPGTRLTVT.

The gene calls are TRBV7-6 and TRBJ2-1, with D perhaps being TRBD1 or TRBD2 (5 bases each). Germline V gene sequence: CDR1 SGHVS, CDR2 FNYEAQ. The CDR3 totals 15 residues. V lost 1 base and J lost 9, with 16 bases in between. The CDR3 DNA follows: TGTGCCAGCAGCTTAGGGGGACGAGCCTTGGGTGAGCAGTTCTTC. Its translation: CASSLGGRALGEQFF.

The chain joins TRBV2 to TRBJ1-6; 9 nucleotides line up with TRBD1. Germline V CDR1 and CDR2: SNHLY, FYNNEI. The length of the CDR3 is 14 residues. V dropped 6 bases and J dropped 9; count of bases not matched to a gene: 6. The CDR3 here is CASRAGTGSSPLHF. As DNA, the CDR3 is TGTGCCAGCAGAGCCGGGACAGGGAGTTCACCCCTCCACTTT.

The gene calls are TRBV29-1 and TRBJ1-2, with D possibly being TRBD1 (5 bases). Germline-derived CDR1 and CDR2 are SQVTM and ANQGSEA. Trimming took off 3 bases at V and 4 bases at J, with 9 bases between the two ends. The CDR3 sequence is 12 residues long. The CDR3 loop reads CSVDLGTYGYTF. CDR3 nucleotide sequence: TGCAGCGTTGATCTGGGGACCTATGGCTACACCTTC.

The V call is TRBV10-3, the J call TRBJ1-2; D not resolved. V was pared by 0 bases and J by 7 bases, with 15 bases between. This CDR3 spans 15 amino acids. Germline V gene sequence: CDR1 ENHRY, CDR2 SYGVKD. CDR3 nucleotide sequence: TGTGCCATCAGTGAGTCCGCGACCCTCGTGAGTGGCTACACCTTC. It yields the protein CAISESATLVSGYTF.

The chain carries TRBV30 and TRBJ1-2; perhaps TRBD1 as D (5 bases). Trimming left V 1 base short and J 7 bases short, with 13 bases between. The CDR3 has 13 residues. CDR1 GTSNPN and CDR2 SVGIG come from the germline V gene (reference sequence). The CDR3 nucleotides read TGTGCCTGGAGTGATACATCAGGGACTGGCTACACCTTC. Translated: CAWSDTSGTGYTF.

This chain links TRBV15 with TRBJ1-4; no reliable D call. V shed 3 bases and J shed 2 bases, with 7 bases lying between them. Germline V gene lookup returns CDR1 LNHNV and CDR2 YYDKDF (reference sequence). There are 14 residues in the CDR3. In nucleotides, the CDR3 is TGTGCCACCAGCAGGACGGCTACTAATGAAAAACTGTTTTTT. This translates into CATSRTATNEKLFF.